The present T cell receptor beta chain was sequenced within a study of blood T cell repertoires in COVID-19. In the study overall: COVID-19 samples collected from the United States, Italy and Spain covered acute and convalescent phases. Nucleic acid was either cDNA or gDNA, and it came from T cells, B-cell-depleted T cells, or PBMCs.

This clone appeared once. In the source study's methods: Using reference gene primer amplification, nucleated cell counts were estimated. Repertoires were generated with immunoSEQ multiplex PCR, while TCRdb's copy carries only in-frame clones and drops some. The DNA was the basis for D and trimming; V, J and clone size are from that table. The table lists about 74,000 clones, over 75% of them singletons. Sequencing was performed on peripheral blood. The sequence was obtained from a man aged 50-60 years with acute or convalescent COVID-19.

Here the CDR3 reads CASSLRQGQANVLTF. CDR3 coding DNA: TGTGCCAGCAGCCTCCGGCAGGGACAGGCCAACGTCCTGACTTTC. J is TRBJ2-6 and V is TRBV6-6; perhaps TRBD1 as D (6 bases). CDR3 size: 15 residues. V lost 6 bases, J lost 6 bases, and 15 bases lay in between. Germline lookup yields CDR1 MNHNY and CDR2 SVGAGI (reference sequence).